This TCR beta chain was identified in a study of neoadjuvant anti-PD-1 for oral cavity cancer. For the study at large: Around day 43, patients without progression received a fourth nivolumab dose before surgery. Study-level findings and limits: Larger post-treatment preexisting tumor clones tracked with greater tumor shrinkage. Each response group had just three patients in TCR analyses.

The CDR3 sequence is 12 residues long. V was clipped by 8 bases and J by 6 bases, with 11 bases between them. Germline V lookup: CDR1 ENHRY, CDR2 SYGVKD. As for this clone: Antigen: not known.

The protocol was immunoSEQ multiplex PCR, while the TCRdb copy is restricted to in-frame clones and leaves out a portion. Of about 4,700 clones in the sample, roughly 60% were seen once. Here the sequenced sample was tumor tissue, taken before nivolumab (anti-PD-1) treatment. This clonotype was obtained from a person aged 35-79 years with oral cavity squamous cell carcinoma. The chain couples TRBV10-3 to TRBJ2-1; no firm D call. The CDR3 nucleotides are TGTGCCATCGGGTTCGACGTCAATGAGCAGTTCTTC. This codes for CAIGFDVNEQFF.